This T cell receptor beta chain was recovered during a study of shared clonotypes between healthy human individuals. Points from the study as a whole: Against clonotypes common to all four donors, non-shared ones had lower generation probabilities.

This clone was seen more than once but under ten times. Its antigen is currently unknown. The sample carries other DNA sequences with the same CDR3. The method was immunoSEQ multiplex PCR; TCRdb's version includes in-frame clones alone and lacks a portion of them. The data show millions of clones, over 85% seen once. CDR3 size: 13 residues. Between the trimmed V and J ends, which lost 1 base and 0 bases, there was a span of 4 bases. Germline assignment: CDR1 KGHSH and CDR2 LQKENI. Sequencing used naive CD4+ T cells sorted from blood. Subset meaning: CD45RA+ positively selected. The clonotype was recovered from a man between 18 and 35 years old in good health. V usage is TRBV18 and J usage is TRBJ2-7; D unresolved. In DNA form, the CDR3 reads TGTGCCAGCTCACCACAGGGCTCCTACGAGCAGTACTTC. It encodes CASSPQGSYEQYF.